In its sample, the clone carrying this TCR beta chain was seen once. Its antigen is not known. This sample was taken from a study of CD8 T cells in Susac syndrome. Study-level background: There were Susac syndrome patients who were therapy-naive at blood draw, others on corticosteroids, and others on intravenous immunoglobulin alone. Findings and caveats of the study: In total CD8+ repertoires, sixteen Susac-specific public clones were found, and in CD8+ TEMRA repertoires, roughly five were found.

RNA amounts of roughly 0.5 to 1 ug underwent reverse transcription with random hexamers. TCRdb analysed the immunoSEQ multiplex PCR reads with MiXCR anew, one entry per CDR3 protein. The data contain about 140,000 distinct CDR3 sequences, around 95% of them singletons. Germline V gene sequence: CDR1 LGHDT, CDR2 YNNKEL (reference sequence). V lost 5 bases, J lost 7 bases, and 8 bases stayed unmatched. This CDR3 spans 14 amino acids. This rearrangement joins TRBV3-1 to TRBJ1-2, with 9 bases that match TRBD1. Specimen: CD8+ T cells from PBMCs. This TCR derives from a human donor with Susac syndrome. The CDR3 is CASSLPEDRGGYTF. The CDR3 bases are TGTGCCAGCAGCTTACCGGAGGACAGGGGTGGCTACACCTTC. Supplemented by reference TRBV3-1 and TRBJ1-2, the full variable domain reads DTAVSQTPKYLVTQMGNDKSIKCEQNLGHDTMYWYKQDSKKFLKIMFSYNNKELIINETVPNRFSPKSPDKAHLNLHINSLELGDSAVYFCASSLPEDRGGYTFGSGTRLTVV.